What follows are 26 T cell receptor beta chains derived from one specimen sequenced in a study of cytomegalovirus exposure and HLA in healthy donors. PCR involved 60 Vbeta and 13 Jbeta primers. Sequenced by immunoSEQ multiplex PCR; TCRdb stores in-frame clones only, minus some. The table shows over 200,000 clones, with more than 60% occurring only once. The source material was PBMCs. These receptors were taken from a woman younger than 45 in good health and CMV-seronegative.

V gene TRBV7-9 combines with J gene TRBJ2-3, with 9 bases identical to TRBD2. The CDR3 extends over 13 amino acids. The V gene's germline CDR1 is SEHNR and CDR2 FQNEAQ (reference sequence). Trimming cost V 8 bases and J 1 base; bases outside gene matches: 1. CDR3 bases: TGTGCCAGCTTAGCGGGGGGCACAGATACGCAGTATTTT. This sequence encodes CASLAGGTDTQYF.

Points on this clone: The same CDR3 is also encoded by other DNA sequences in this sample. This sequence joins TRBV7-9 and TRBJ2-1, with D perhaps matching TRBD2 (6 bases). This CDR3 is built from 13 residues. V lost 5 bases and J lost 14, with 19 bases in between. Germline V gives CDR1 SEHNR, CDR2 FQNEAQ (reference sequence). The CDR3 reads CASSRGLADTEFF. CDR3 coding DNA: TGTGCCAGCAGCCGGGGACTGGCAGATACCGAGTTCTTC. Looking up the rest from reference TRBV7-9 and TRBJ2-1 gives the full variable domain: DTGVSQNPRHKITKRGQNVTFRCDPISEHNRLYWYRQTLGQGPEFLTYFQNEAQLEKSRLLSDRFSAERPKGSFSTLEIQRTEQGDSAMYLCASSRGLADTEFFGPGTRLTVL.

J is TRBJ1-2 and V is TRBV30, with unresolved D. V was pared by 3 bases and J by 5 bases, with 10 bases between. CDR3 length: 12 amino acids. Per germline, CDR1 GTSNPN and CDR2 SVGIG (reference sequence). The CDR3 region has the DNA TGTGCCTGGAGGACGGACTTGTATGGCTACACCTTC. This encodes CAWRTDLYGYTF.

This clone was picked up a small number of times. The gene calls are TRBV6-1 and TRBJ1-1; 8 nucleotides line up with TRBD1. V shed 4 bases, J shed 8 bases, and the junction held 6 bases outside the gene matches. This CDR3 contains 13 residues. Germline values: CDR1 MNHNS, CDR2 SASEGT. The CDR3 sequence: CASSGDRIGEAFF. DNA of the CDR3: TGTGCCAGCAGTGGGGACAGGATCGGAGAAGCTTTCTTT.

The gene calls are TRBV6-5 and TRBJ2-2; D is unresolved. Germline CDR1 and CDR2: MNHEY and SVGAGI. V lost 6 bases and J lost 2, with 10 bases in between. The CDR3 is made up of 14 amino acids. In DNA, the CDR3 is TGTGCCAGCAGCCGAGAAATCAACACCGGGGAGCTGTTTTTT. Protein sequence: CASSREINTGELFF.

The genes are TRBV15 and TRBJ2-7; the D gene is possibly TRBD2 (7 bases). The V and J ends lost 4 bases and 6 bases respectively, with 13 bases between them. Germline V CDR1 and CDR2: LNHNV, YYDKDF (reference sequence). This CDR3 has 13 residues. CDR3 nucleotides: TGTGCCACCAGCACGGGGGGCAGGGCCGAGCAGTACTTC. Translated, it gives CATSTGGRAEQYF.

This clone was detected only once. Here the CDR3 DNA reads TGTGCCAGCAGCTCGGGTTATGGCTACACCTTC. Translating it yields CASSSGYGYTF. V is TRBV7-8 and J is TRBJ1-2; no clear D gene. CDR3 length: 11 amino acids. Germline-derived CDR1 and CDR2 are SGHVS and FQNEAQ. V lost 4 bases and J lost 5, with 5 bases in between.

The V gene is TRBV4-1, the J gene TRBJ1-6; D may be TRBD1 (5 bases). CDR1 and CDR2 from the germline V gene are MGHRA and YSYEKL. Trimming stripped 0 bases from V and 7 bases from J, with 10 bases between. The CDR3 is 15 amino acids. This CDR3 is CASSQEARANSPLHF. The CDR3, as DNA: TGCGCCAGCAGCCAAGAAGCCAGGGCCAATTCACCCCTCCACTTT.

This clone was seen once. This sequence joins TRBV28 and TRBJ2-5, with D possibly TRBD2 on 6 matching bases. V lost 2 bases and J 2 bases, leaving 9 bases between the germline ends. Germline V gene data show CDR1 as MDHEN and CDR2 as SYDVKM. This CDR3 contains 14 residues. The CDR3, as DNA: TGTGCCAGCAGTTTACGGGCGGGACAAGAGACCCAGTACTTC. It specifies CASSLRAGQETQYF.

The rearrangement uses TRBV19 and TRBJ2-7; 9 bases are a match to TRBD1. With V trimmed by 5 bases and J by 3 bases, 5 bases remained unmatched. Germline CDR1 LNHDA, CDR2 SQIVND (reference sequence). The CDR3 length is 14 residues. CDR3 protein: CASSLPGQGYEQYF. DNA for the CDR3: TGTGCCAGTAGTCTTCCGGGACAGGGCTACGAGCAGTACTTC.

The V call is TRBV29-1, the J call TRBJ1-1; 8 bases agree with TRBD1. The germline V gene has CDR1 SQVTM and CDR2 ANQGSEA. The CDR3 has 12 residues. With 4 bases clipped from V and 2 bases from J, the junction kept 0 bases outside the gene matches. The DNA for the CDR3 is TGCAGCGTTGCAGGGGGCAACACTGAAGCTTTCTTT. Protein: CSVAGGNTEAFF.

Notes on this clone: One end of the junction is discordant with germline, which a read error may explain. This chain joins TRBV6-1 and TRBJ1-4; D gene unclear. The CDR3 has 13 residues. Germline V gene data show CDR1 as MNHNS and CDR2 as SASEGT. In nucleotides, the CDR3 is TGTGCCAGCAGAGGCCCCAAAGGGAGAAAACCGTTTTTT. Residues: CASRGPKGRKPFF.

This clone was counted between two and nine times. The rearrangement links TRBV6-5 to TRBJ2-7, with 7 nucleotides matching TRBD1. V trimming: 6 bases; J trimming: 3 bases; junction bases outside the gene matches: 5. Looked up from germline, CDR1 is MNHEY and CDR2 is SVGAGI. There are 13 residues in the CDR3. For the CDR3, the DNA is TGTGCCAGCAGACAGGGGCAGGTCTACGAGCAGTACTTC. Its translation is CASRQGQVYEQYF.

CDR3 DNA sequence: TGTGCCAGCAGCCAAACCGGGACTAGTAGTCTTTCCTACGAGCAGTACTTC. Translation: CASSQTGTSSLSYEQYF. V and J are TRBV5-6 and TRBJ2-7, with 8 nucleotides matching TRBD2. The V segment lost 4 bases and the J segment 1 base; nucleotides outside the gene matches: 13. Germline CDR1 reads SGHDT; CDR2 reads YYEEEE. CDR3 length: 17 amino acids.

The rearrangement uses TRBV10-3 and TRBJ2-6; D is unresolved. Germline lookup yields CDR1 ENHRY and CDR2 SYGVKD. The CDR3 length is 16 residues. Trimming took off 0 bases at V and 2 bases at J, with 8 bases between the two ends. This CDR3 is CAISESNSPGANVLTF. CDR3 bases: TGTGCCATCAGTGAGTCCAATAGTCCTGGGGCCAACGTCCTGACTTTC.

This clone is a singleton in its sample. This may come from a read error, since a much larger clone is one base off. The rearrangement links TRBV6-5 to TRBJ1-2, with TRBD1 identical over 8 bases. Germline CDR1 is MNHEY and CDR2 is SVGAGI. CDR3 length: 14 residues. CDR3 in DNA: TGTGACAGCACCTCGGACAGGGCCTACTATGGCTACACCTTC. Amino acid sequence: CDSTSDRAYYGYTF.

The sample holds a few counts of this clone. The CDR3 nucleotides are TGCGCCAGCAGGAAAGGACAGGTGGATGAAAAACTGTTTTTT. Residues: CASRKGQVDEKLFF. V gene TRBV10-2 combines with J gene TRBJ1-4, with 7 bases fitting TRBD1. The CDR3 loop spans 14 amino acids. Trimming cost V 6 bases and J 6 bases; bases outside gene matches: 7. The germline V gene encodes CDR1 WSHSY and CDR2 SAAADI.

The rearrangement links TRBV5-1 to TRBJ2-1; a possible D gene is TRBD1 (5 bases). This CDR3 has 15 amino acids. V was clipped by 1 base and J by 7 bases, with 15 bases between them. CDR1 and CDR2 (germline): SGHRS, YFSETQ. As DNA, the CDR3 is TGCGCCAGCAGCTTGAACGCAGGGCCACAAAATGAGCAGTTCTTC. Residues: CASSLNAGPQNEQFF. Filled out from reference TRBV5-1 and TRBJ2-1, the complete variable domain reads KAGVTQTPRYLIKTRGQQVTLSCSPISGHRSVSWYQQTPGQGLQFLFEYFSETQRNKGNFPGRFSGRQFSNSRSEMNVSTLELGDSALYLCASSLNAGPQNEQFFGPGTRLTVL.

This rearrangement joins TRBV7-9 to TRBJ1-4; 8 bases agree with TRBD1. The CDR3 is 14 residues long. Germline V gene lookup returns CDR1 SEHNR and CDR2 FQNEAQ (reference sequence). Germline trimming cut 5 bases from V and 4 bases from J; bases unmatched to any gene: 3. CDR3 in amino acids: CASSTDRVNEKLFF. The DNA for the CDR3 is TGTGCCAGCAGCACGGACAGGGTTAATGAAAAACTGTTTTTT.

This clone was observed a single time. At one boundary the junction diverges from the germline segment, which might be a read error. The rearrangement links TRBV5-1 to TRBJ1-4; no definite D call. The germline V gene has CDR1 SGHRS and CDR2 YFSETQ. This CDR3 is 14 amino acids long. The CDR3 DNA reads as TGCGCCAGCAGCTCCCGTGGAACTACTGAAAAACTGTTTTTT. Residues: CASSSRGTTEKLFF. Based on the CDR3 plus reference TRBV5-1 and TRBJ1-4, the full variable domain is KAGVTQTPRYLIKTRGQQVTLSCSPISGHRSVSWYQQTPGQGLQFLFEYFSETQRNKGNFPGRFSGRQFSNSRSEMNVSTLELGDSALYLCASSSRGTTEKLFFGSGTQLSVL.

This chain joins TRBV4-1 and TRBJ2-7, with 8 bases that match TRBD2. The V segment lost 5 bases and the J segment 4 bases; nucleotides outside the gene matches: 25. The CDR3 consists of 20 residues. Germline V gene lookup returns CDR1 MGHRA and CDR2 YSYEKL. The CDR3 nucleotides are TGCGCCAGCAGCGATATAAACGGAGGCCCACTAGCGGTAGGGGAATACGAGCAGTACTTC. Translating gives CASSDINGGPLAVGEYEQYF.

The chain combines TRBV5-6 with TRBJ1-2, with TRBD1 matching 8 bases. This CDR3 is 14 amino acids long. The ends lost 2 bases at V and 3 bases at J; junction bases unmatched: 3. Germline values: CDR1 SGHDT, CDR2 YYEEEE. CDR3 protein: CASSFPTGDYGYTF. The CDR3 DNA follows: TGTGCCAGCAGCTTCCCGACAGGGGACTATGGCTACACCTTC.

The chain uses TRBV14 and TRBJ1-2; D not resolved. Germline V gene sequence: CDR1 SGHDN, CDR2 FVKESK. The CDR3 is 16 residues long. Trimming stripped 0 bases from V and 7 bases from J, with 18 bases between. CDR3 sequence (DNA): TGTGCCAGCAGCCAAGATCATGGGCCCGCCAGTGGTGGCTACACCTTC. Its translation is CASSQDHGPASGGYTF.

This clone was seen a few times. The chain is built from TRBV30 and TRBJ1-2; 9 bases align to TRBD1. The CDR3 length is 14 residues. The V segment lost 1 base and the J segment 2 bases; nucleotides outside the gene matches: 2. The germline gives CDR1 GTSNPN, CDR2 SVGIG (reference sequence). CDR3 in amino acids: CAWSGGQGNYGYTF. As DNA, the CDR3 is TGTGCCTGGAGTGGGGGACAGGGCAACTATGGCTACACCTTC.

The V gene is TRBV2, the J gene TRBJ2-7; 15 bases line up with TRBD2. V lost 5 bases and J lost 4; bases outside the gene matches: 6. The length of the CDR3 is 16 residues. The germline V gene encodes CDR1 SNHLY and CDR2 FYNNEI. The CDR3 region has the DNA TGTGCCAGCAGTAAGGGACTAGCGGGGGGCCTGTACGAGCAGTACTTC. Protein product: CASSKGLAGGLYEQYF. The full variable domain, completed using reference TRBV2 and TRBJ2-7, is EPEVTQTPSHQVTQMGQEVILRCVPISNHLYFYWYRQILGQKVEFLVSFYNNEISEKSEIFDDQFSVERPDGSNFTLKIRSTKLEDSAMYFCASSKGLAGGLYEQYFGPGTRLTVT.

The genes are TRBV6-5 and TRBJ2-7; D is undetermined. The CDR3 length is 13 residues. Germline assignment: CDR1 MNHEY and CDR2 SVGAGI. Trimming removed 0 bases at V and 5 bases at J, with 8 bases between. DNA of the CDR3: TGTGCCAGCAGTTACTCGATCCAGAACGAGCAGTACTTC. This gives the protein CASSYSIQNEQYF.